The present T cell receptor beta chain was sequenced within a study of blood T cell repertoires in COVID-19. Across the study: Italy, Spain and the United States were the sources of the convalescent and acute COVID-19 samples.

Original handling: Reference gene primer amplification gave nucleated cell count estimates. The table came from immunoSEQ multiplex PCR; TCRdb's copy has only in-frame clones and leaves some out. V and J calls and clone size are given by that table; D and trimming were obtained from the DNA. Of tens of thousands of clones listed, roughly 86% are singletons. Per germline, CDR1 MDHEN and CDR2 SYDVKM. This CDR3 is 17 amino acids long. V was cut by 5 bases and J by 0 bases, with 17 bases left in between. Specimen: peripheral blood. The gene calls are TRBV28 and TRBJ2-1; unclear D gene. This clonotype was sampled from a man between 65 and 85 years old with active COVID-19. The CDR3 DNA sequence: TGTGCCAGCAGTCCATCAGTCTCAGGTTTCTCCTACAATGAGCAGTTCTTC. It is translated as CASSPSVSGFSYNEQFF.